This passage covers 29 T cell receptor beta chains from one sample sequenced in a study of blood T cell repertoires in COVID-19. Clones were read by immunoSEQ multiplex PCR, and TCRdb kept only the in-frame ones, dropping some. The table includes under 200,000 clones, roughly 87% detected once. Sequences were obtained from peripheral blood. These receptors were collected from a woman in her forties with acute or convalescent COVID-19.

The chain is built from TRBV18 and TRBJ2-5, with TRBD1 matching over 7 bases. CDR1 KGHSH and CDR2 LQKENI come from the germline V gene. The CDR3 extends over 15 amino acids. V was pared by 4 bases and J by 2 bases, with 7 bases of the junction left unmatched. CDR3 sequence (DNA): TGTGCCAGCTCACTGGGACAGCACATTCAAGAGACCCAGTACTTC. It encodes CASSLGQHIQETQYF.

This chain uses TRBV4-1 with TRBJ2-3; TRBD2 matches 8 bases. Trimming removed 4 bases from V and 0 bases from J; junction bases left unmatched: 15. CDR3 size: 19 residues. Germline V gene sequence: CDR1 MGHRA, CDR2 YSYEKL. CDR3 nucleotide sequence: TGCGCCAGCAGCCCTAGGGGACTAGGGGGGGCCTATAGCACAGATACGCAGTATTTT. Translation gives CASSPRGLGGAYSTDTQYF.

This chain joins TRBV6-1 and TRBJ1-1; the match to TRBD1 covers 7 bases. V was clipped by 2 bases and J by 1 base; unmatched bases: 1. The CDR3 has 14 amino acids. Germline CDR1 is MNHNS and CDR2 is SASEGT. The CDR3 reads CASSERGQNTEAFF. The CDR3 DNA reads TGTGCCAGCAGTGAAAGGGGGCAGAACACTGAAGCTTTCTTT.

The chain couples TRBV6-5 to TRBJ1-5; D gene ambiguous. Per the germline V gene, CDR1 is MNHEY and CDR2 is SVGAGI. The CDR3 loop spans 14 amino acids. Trimming took 6 bases from V and 3 from J, leaving 12 bases between them. DNA of the CDR3: TGTGCCAGCAGCAGACGTAGCGACAATCAGCCCCAGCATTTT. Residues: CASSRRSDNQPQHF.

The V and J genes are TRBV4-1 and TRBJ2-1, with TRBD2 matching over 11 bases. Germline V gene lookup returns CDR1 MGHRA and CDR2 YSYEKL. The CDR3 has 19 amino acids. V dropped 2 bases and J dropped 0; count of bases not matched to a gene: 9. CDR3 nucleotides: TGCGCCAGCAGCCAACTAATAGCGGGAGGGCCCCGCTCCTACAATGAGCAGTTCTTC. It translates to CASSQLIAGGPRSYNEQFF.

Written as DNA, the CDR3 is TGTGCCAGCAGCCCATGGGTCAGGGGTCCCGGGGAGCTGTTTTTT. This encodes CASSPWVRGPGELFF. The rearrangement joins TRBV27 to TRBJ2-2; tentatively, D is TRBD1 (6 bases). Germline lookup yields CDR1 MNHEY and CDR2 SMNVEV (reference sequence). Trimming removed 6 bases at V and 6 bases at J, with 17 bases between. The CDR3 has 15 amino acids.

The rearrangement joins TRBV4-1 to TRBJ2-4; a possible D gene is TRBD2 (5 bases). The germline gives CDR1 MGHRA, CDR2 YSYEKL. Deletions cut 3 bases from V and 6 bases from J, with 12 bases between. The CDR3 is 14 residues long. The chain's CDR3 is CASSQRGGANIQYF. The CDR3 DNA sequence: TGCGCCAGCAGCCAGCGTGGAGGAGCAAACATTCAGTACTTC.

This clone was counted a single time. The DNA of the CDR3 is TGTGCCAGCAGTTTATCGGGGACAGGCACCGCGGGAACCATATATTTT. Its protein is CASSLSGTGTAGTIYF. This chain joins TRBV27 and TRBJ1-3; TRBD1 matches at 8 bases. The germline V gene encodes CDR1 MNHEY and CDR2 SMNVEV (reference sequence). The ends lost 0 bases at V and 10 bases at J; junction bases unmatched: 11. The CDR3 has 16 residues.

The chain is built from TRBV14 and TRBJ2-7, with D maybe TRBD2 (5 bases). Trimming shortened V by 0 bases and J by 6 bases, and 15 bases separated the two germline ends. Germline V lookup: CDR1 SGHDN, CDR2 FVKESK. This CDR3 is 15 amino acids long. This CDR3 reads CASSQDDGVSIEQYF. In nucleotides, the CDR3 is TGTGCCAGCAGCCAAGATGACGGGGTTTCCATCGAGCAGTACTTC.

The rearrangement uses TRBV9 and TRBJ1-2; possible D gene TRBD1, 6 bases. V dropped 3 bases and J dropped 5 bases, with 11 bases sitting between them. Germline V CDR1 and CDR2: SGDLS, YYNGEE. CDR3 length: 13 residues. The CDR3 bases are TGTGCCAGCAGCGACAGGGCCGATTATGGCTACACCTTC. Residues: CASSDRADYGYTF.

The V gene is TRBV18, the J gene TRBJ2-5, with D uncertain. CDR1 is KGHSH and CDR2 is LQKENI in the germline V gene. This CDR3 contains 13 residues. Between the trimmed V and J ends, which lost 2 bases and 2 bases, there was a span of 6 bases. The DNA of the CDR3 is TGTGCCAGCTCACCAACAGAACAAGAGACCCAGTACTTC. The encoded protein is CASSPTEQETQYF.

The V call is TRBV6-5, the J call TRBJ2-7, with no clear D. The CDR3 consists of 13 residues. CDR1 and CDR2 from the germline V gene are MNHEY and SVGAGI. V lost 6 bases to trimming and J lost 3 bases, with 12 bases between them. The CDR3 DNA sequence: TGTGCCAGCAGCCAGCGTTCATACTACGAGCAGTACTTC. Encoded protein: CASSQRSYYEQYF.

The chain employs TRBV18 and TRBJ2-1; tentative D call: TRBD1 (6 bases). The germline V and J ends were trimmed by 5 bases and 2 bases, with 7 bases remaining between them. The CDR3 runs to 13 residues. Germline loops: CDR1 KGHSH, CDR2 LQKENI. DNA for the CDR3: TGTGCCAGCTCAGGGGGCGCCTACAATGAGCAGTTCTTC. Amino acid sequence: CASSGGAYNEQFF.

The gene calls are TRBV7-2 and TRBJ2-3, with 9 bases matching TRBD1. The CDR3 is made up of 13 amino acids. Per the germline V gene, CDR1 is SGHTA and CDR2 is FQGNSA. V shed 5 bases, J shed 10 bases, and the junction held 7 bases outside the gene matches. The CDR3: CASSLVGQGAQYF. CDR3 DNA sequence: TGTGCCAGCAGCCTAGTGGGACAGGGAGCGCAGTATTTT.

The chain is built from TRBV19 and TRBJ2-7; D is perhaps TRBD2 (6 bases). From germline, CDR1 is LNHDA and CDR2 SQIVND (reference sequence). The CDR3 runs 16 residues. Deletions cut 3 bases from V and 2 bases from J, with 17 bases between. The DNA of the CDR3 is TGTGCCAGTAGTATCGGTGGAGGGACCAGACCCTACGAGCAGTACTTC. The encoded protein is CASSIGGGTRPYEQYF. Filled out from reference TRBV19 and TRBJ2-7, the complete variable domain reads DGGITQSPKYLFRKEGQNVTLSCEQNLNHDAMYWYRQDPGQGLRLIYYSQIVNDFQKGDIAEGYSVSREKKESFPLTVTSAQKNPTAFYLCASSIGGGTRPYEQYFGPGTRLTVT.

The rearrangement uses TRBV12-3 or TRBV12-4 and TRBJ1-5; D is undetermined. V was clipped by 7 bases and J by 7 bases, with 14 bases between them. The CDR3 runs 13 residues. The CDR3 coding sequence is TGTGCCAGCAACAAGGGTAGGGAGCAGCCCCAGCATTTT. Its protein product is CASNKGREQPQHF.

The chain links TRBV7-2 to TRBJ1-2, with TRBD1 as a possible D gene (5 bases). Germline V lookup: CDR1 SGHTA, CDR2 FQGNSA. V lost 1 base to trimming and J lost 4 bases, with 10 bases between them. The CDR3 runs 14 residues. The CDR3 spells CASSLERQGYGYTF. DNA of the CDR3: TGTGCCAGCAGCTTAGAACGGCAGGGCTATGGCTACACCTTC.

This rearrangement joins TRBV12-3 or TRBV12-4 to TRBJ1-2; D gene uncertain. The V end was cut by 5 bases, the J end by 4 bases, with 8 bases between. CDR3 length equals 12 residues. The CDR3 reads CASSDFPYGYTF. CDR3 nucleotides: TGTGCCAGCAGTGACTTCCCCTATGGCTACACCTTC.

V and J are TRBV19 and TRBJ1-2, with a possible D match to TRBD1 (6 bases). This CDR3 has 15 amino acids. The germline V and J ends were trimmed by 5 bases and 0 bases, with 13 bases remaining between them. Germline CDR1 is LNHDA and CDR2 is SQIVND (reference sequence). The CDR3 region is CASSEGHFSNYGYTF. The CDR3, as DNA: TGTGCCAGTAGTGAGGGACACTTTTCTAACTATGGCTACACCTTC.

The chain recombines TRBV6-5 with TRBJ2-5, with TRBD2 identical over 11 bases. The CDR3 contains 14 residues. The V gene end was trimmed by 10 bases and the J gene end by 5 bases; junction bases not matched to a gene: 9. CDR1 MNHEY and CDR2 SVGAGI come from the germline V gene. The CDR3: CATSGRPLGETQYF. The CDR3 bases are TGTGCCACTAGCGGGAGGCCCCTTGGCGAGACCCAGTACTTC.

The rearrangement links TRBV28 to TRBJ1-4; TRBD1 might be the D (6 bases). Trimming shortened V by 8 bases and J by 13 bases, and 14 bases separated the two germline ends. Germline V gene sequence: CDR1 MDHEN, CDR2 SYDVKM. CDR3 length equals 11 residues. DNA of the CDR3: TGTGCCAGCCAGAACCGGGACACACTGTTTTTT. It is translated as CASQNRDTLFF.

CDR3 DNA: TGCGCTAAGAAAGAGGTCGAGACCCAGTACTTC. Protein product: CAKKEVETQYF. This chain connects TRBV10-1 to TRBJ2-5; D gene uncertain. The germline CDR1 and CDR2 sequences are WNHNN and SYGVQD (reference sequence). The CDR3 length is 11 residues.

This CDR3 is CASSQARGGLAKNIQYF. CDR3 DNA: TGTGCCAGCAGCCAGGCACGGGGGGGCCTAGCCAAAAACATTCAGTACTTC. The chain is built from TRBV4-2 and TRBJ2-4; 8 nucleotides agree with TRBD2. J lost 0 bases, V lost 3 bases, and 7 bases had no gene match. This CDR3 has 17 residues. Germline V lookup: CDR1 LGHNA, CDR2 YNFKEQ.

The genes are TRBV6-1 and TRBJ2-2; weak D call: TRBD2 (6 bases). This CDR3 region has 15 residues. CDR1 MNHNS and CDR2 SASEGT come from the germline V gene. Trimming left V 0 bases short and J 3 bases short, with 8 bases between. The CDR3 loop is CASSEAGGYTGELFF. CDR3 coding DNA: TGTGCCAGCAGTGAAGCCGGAGGGTACACCGGGGAGCTGTTTTTT.

This chain connects TRBV5-1 to TRBJ2-7; 11 bases align to TRBD2. CDR1 and CDR2 (germline): SGHRS, YFSETQ. V shed 4 bases, J shed 2 bases, and the junction held 8 bases outside the gene matches. This CDR3 region has 16 residues. CDR3 coding DNA: TGCGCCAGCAGCACGACTAGCGGGGTTCCAACCTACGAGCAGTACTTC. Translated, it gives CASSTTSGVPTYEQYF.

This rearrangement joins TRBV25-1 to TRBJ1-2; the D gene is possibly TRBD1 (6 bases). V lost 4 bases, J lost 3 bases, and 12 bases lay in between. The CDR3 is 14 residues long. Germline loops: CDR1 MGHDK, CDR2 SYGVNS. For the CDR3, the DNA is TGTGCCAGCAGTGGCCAGGGGAATTACTATGGCTACACCTTC. Translation gives CASSGQGNYYGYTF.

The CDR3 region is CASSPIGRDSGANVLTF. DNA of the CDR3: TGCGCCAGCAGCCCGATAGGACGGGACTCTGGGGCCAACGTCCTGACTTTC. The gene calls are TRBV5-1 and TRBJ2-6; weak D call: TRBD2 (5 bases). Trimming took 4 bases from V and 0 from J, leaving 14 bases between them. This CDR3 spans 17 amino acids. CDR1 and CDR2 from the germline V gene are SGHRS and YFSETQ.

The V and J genes are TRBV6-5 and TRBJ2-5; weak D call: TRBD1 (7 bases). With 6 bases removed from V and 4 bases from J, the gap between germline ends came to 15 bases. The CDR3 contains 14 residues. Germline V gene data show CDR1 as MNHEY and CDR2 as SVGAGI. The CDR3 region has the DNA TGTGCCAGCAGGCAGGGGGGCGCGGCAGAGACCCAGTACTTC. This encodes CASRQGGAAETQYF.

The V and J genes are TRBV7-2 and TRBJ2-3; possibly TRBD2 for D (5 bases). CDR3 length: 15 amino acids. V was cut by 3 bases and J by 3 bases, with 13 bases left in between. Germline CDR1 reads SGHTA; CDR2 reads FQGNSA. CDR3 bases: TGTGCCAGCAGCTTTTACTCAGCGGTTACAGATACGCAGTATTTT. Protein: CASSFYSAVTDTQYF.